The clone carrying this T cell receptor beta chain has just one count. Its antigen is unknown. The sample belongs to a study of early stage breast cancer tumors. Turning to the study itself: Most invasive tumors, about 75% of the 16, were ER+/PR+/HER2-. Approximately 10-fold was the mean read coverage per sample.

Findings and limits, study-wide: Tumor and normal breast were distinguished via blood comparison in about 90% of the 16 patients. Commonly generated sequences made up most enriched TCRB sequences shared between patients.

The table came from immunoSEQ multiplex PCR; TCRdb's copy has only in-frame clones and leaves some out. The data contain some 70,000 clones, around 85% of them singletons. V lost 1 base, J lost 5 bases, and 18 bases lay in between. CDR3 length: 15 amino acids. The germline V gene has CDR1 GTSNPN and CDR2 SVGIG (reference sequence). V and J are TRBV30 and TRBJ2-7; no firm D call. The clonotype comes from a person aged 55-75 years with breast cancer. Sequencing used blood. CDR3 sequence reads: CAWSAVGSLQNEQYF. The CDR3 DNA reads TGTGCCTGGAGTGCGGTGGGTAGCCTCCAAAACGAGCAGTACTTC. Full variable domain (missing parts from reference TRBV30 and TRBJ2-7): SQTIHQWPATLVQPVGSPLSLECTVEGTSNPNLYWYRQAAGRGLQLLFYSVGIGQISSEVPQNLSASRPQDRQFILSSKKLLLSDSGFYLCAWSAVGSLQNEQYFGPGTRLTVT.